The entry that follows covers one T cell receptor (beta chain) sequence. Germline V CDR1 and CDR2: SGHDN, FVKESK. CDR3 length equals 12 residues. V gave up 3 bases and J gave up 5 bases, with 7 bases separating them. The data derive from a study of T-cell reconstitution after alpha-beta-depleted transplantation in children. For TCRbeta, the library was prepared with unique molecular identifiers. TCRdb re-called the PCR reads through MiXCR, storing one row per CDR3 protein. Of 500,000 to 600,000 distinct CDR3 sequences in the sample, over 25% were seen once. The source is a human donor who donated a stem cell graft to a child with aplastic anemia. V gene TRBV14 combines with J gene TRBJ1-1; D is unclear. The specimen was PBMCs from the stem cell graft donor, collected from the stem cell graft. CDR3 loop: CASSQYGTEAFF. Here the CDR3 DNA reads TGTGCCAGCAGCCAGTATGGTACTGAAGCTTTCTTT.